One and the same sample provided the 23 T cell receptor beta chains below, sequenced in a study of shared clonotypes between healthy human individuals (TCRdb year 2020). Library construction relied on the immunoSEQ multiplex PCR assay. What TCRdb holds here is the immuneACCESS table cut down to in-frame rearrangements. Part of the clones is not present; checked against another copy, under half of the missing clones reflect an unresolved V gene, and the others are unexplained. For this sample there are 470,000 or so clones; about 72% appear just once. Clones ranked in the top ten supply around 12% of the sample. The sample consisted of PBMCs. Receptors were obtained from a woman aged 40-49 years in good health. Some clones in this sample may be carry-over from other donors' samples.

This sequence joins TRBV7-3 and TRBJ1-3, with D unclear. CDR1 is SGHTA, CDR2 FQGTGA, per germline. V was cut by 5 bases and J by 4 bases, with 15 bases left in between. CDR3 length: 15 residues. DNA for the CDR3: TGTGCCAGCAGCCCCTCGGGTGGAGGCGGAAACACCATATATTTT. It codes for CASSPSGGGGNTIYF.

The CDR3 nucleotides read TGTGCCAGCAGCTTAGGGAGCGGGAACACCGGGGAGCTGTTTTTT. Translating it yields CASSLGSGNTGELFF. V and J are TRBV7-2 and TRBJ2-2, with a possible D match to TRBD2 (5 bases). CDR3 length: 15 amino acids. Germline CDR1 and CDR2: SGHTA and FQGNSA. Deletions cut 1 base from V and 1 base from J, with 7 bases between. Full variable domain (rest looked up from reference TRBV7-2 and TRBJ2-2): GAGVSQSPSNKVTEKGKDVELRCDPISGHTALYWYRQSLGQGLEFLIYFQGNSAPDKSGLPSDRFSAERTGGSVSTLTIQRTQQEDSAVYLCASSLGSGNTGELFFGEGSRLTVL.

The gene calls are TRBV2 and TRBJ2-3; D is unclear. Trimming cost V 2 bases and J 14 bases, with 8 bases left between them. CDR1 and CDR2 (germline): SNHLY, FYNNEI. CDR3 length equals 10 residues. Here the CDR3 reads CASSERVPYF. The CDR3 DNA reads TGTGCCAGCAGTGAAAGGGTCCCGTATTTT. The entire variable domain, with the rest obtained from reference TRBV2 and TRBJ2-3, is as follows: EPEVTQTPSHQVTQMGQEVILRCVPISNHLYFYWYRQILGQKVEFLVSFYNNEISEKSEIFDDQFSVERPDGSNFTLKIRSTKLEDSAMYFCASSERVPYFGPGTRLTVL.

V is TRBV28 and J is TRBJ2-2; 8 bases map to TRBD2. The CDR3 covers 17 residues. Trimming cost V 7 bases and J 5 bases; bases outside gene matches: 15. Germline CDR1 MDHEN, CDR2 SYDVKM. The CDR3 loop is CASKLKTGTSMTGELFF. The CDR3 nucleotides are TGTGCCAGCAAATTGAAAACCGGGACTAGTATGACCGGGGAGCTGTTTTTT.

The gene calls are TRBV18 and TRBJ1-5; possible D gene TRBD1, 5 bases. The ends were cut back, 4 bases at V and 5 bases at J, with 15 bases in the middle. From germline, CDR1 is KGHSH and CDR2 LQKENI. This CDR3 has 15 amino acids. CDR3 in amino acids: CASSRTGKGDQPQHF. CDR3 sequence (DNA): TGTGCCAGCTCACGTACAGGTAAAGGGGATCAGCCCCAGCATTTT.

The table lists this clone with a count of one. This chain joins TRBV7-2 and TRBJ2-2, with D unresolved. CDR1 SGHTA and CDR2 FQGNSA come from the germline V gene. The ends were cut back, 1 base at V and 7 bases at J, with 7 bases in the middle. The CDR3 consists of 13 residues. The CDR3 loop is CASSLVAVGELFF. The CDR3 bases are TGTGCCAGCAGCTTAGTCGCGGTCGGGGAGCTGTTTTTT.

This sequence joins TRBV6-5 and TRBJ2-1, with D unresolved. The germline V gene encodes CDR1 MNHEY and CDR2 SVGAGI. V was shortened by 8 bases and J by 2 bases, with 13 bases between the two germline ends. The CDR3 sequence is 14 residues long. Here the CDR3 DNA reads TGTGCCAGCCAGCTGGTTTTTCCCTACAATGAGCAGTTCTTC. Its protein product is CASQLVFPYNEQFF.

This sequence joins TRBV7-2 and TRBJ1-2; the match to TRBD1 covers 8 bases. This CDR3 has 14 residues. Germline values: CDR1 SGHTA, CDR2 FQGNSA. V lost 5 bases to trimming and J lost 6 bases; unmatched junction nucleotides: 8. The CDR3 nucleotides are TGTGCCAGCAGCCCAAGGGACAGGCCAAATGGCTACACCTTC. This encodes CASSPRDRPNGYTF.

J is TRBJ1-2 and V is TRBV10-3, with 8 positions matching TRBD1. The CDR3 contains 15 residues. Trimming cost V 3 bases and J 4 bases; bases outside gene matches: 7. Per germline, CDR1 ENHRY and CDR2 SYGVKD. DNA of the CDR3: TGTGCCATCAGTGAAGAGGGGGACAGGCTCTATGGCTACACCTTC. Translated: CAISEEGDRLYGYTF.

Notes on this clone: The same CDR3 arises from other DNA sequences in this sample as well. The chain employs TRBV27 and TRBJ2-2; D might be TRBD1 (6 bases). The germline gives CDR1 MNHEY, CDR2 SMNVEV (reference sequence). The ends were cut back, 2 bases at V and 2 bases at J, with 9 bases in the middle. This CDR3 is built from 15 residues. This CDR3 is CASSLRGSNTGELFF. Here the CDR3 DNA reads TGTGCCAGCAGTTTAAGGGGGTCTAACACCGGGGAGCTGTTTTTT.

Concerning this clone itself: A read error is possible here, since a much larger clone lies one base away. V is TRBV27 and J is TRBJ2-7; D is undetermined. The CDR3 is made up of 17 amino acids. Germline CDR1 MNHEY, CDR2 SMNVEV (reference sequence). The chain's CDR3 is CASSKRASGFGSYGQYF. The CDR3 DNA sequence: TGTGCCAGCAGTAAACGAGCGTCGGGCTTCGGCTCCTACGGGCAGTACTTC.

The chain joins TRBV7-6 to TRBJ2-2, with TRBD2 matching over 9 bases. V shed 5 bases, J shed 4 bases, and the junction held 14 bases outside the gene matches. The CDR3 runs to 18 residues. Per the germline V gene, CDR1 is SGHVS and CDR2 is FNYEAQ. The CDR3 DNA reads TGTGCCAGCAGCATCCGCAGTCTAGCGGGATGGGGCACCGGGGAGCTGTTTTTT. It codes for CASSIRSLAGWGTGELFF.

V usage is TRBV6-5 and J usage is TRBJ2-6; weak D call: TRBD1 (6 bases). Per the germline V gene, CDR1 is MNHEY and CDR2 is SVGAGI. The V end was cut by 6 bases, the J end by 0 bases, with 9 bases between. The CDR3 is 15 residues long. CDR3 in amino acids: CASRYRVSGANVLTF. Written as DNA, the CDR3 is TGTGCCAGCAGATACAGGGTCTCTGGGGCCAACGTCCTGACTTTC.

Points on this clone: The same CDR3 is also encoded by other DNA sequences in this sample. The rearrangement uses TRBV30 and TRBJ2-7; a weak D match, TRBD1 (6 bases). V was cut by 0 bases and J by 3 bases, with 9 bases left in between. This CDR3 region has 13 residues. Looked up from germline, CDR1 is GTSNPN and CDR2 is SVGIG (reference sequence). This CDR3 is CAWSVRGSYEQYF. Here the CDR3 DNA reads TGTGCCTGGAGTGTTAGGGGGAGCTACGAGCAGTACTTC.

J is TRBJ2-1 and V is TRBV4-2; 9 bases line up with TRBD2. CDR3 length: 18 residues. Per the germline V gene, CDR1 is LGHNA and CDR2 is YNFKEQ. The trim removed 3 bases at V and 5 bases at J, leaving 14 bases unmatched. For the CDR3, the DNA is TGTGCCAGCAGCCATAGCGTCGCGGGAGGGCCCTCTCACAATGAGCAGTTCTTC. This gives the protein CASSHSVAGGPSHNEQFF.

A note on this clone: Since a much larger clone is just one base distant, this may be a read error. This same CDR3 is encoded by further DNA sequences in the sample. The rearrangement uses TRBV4-2 and TRBJ2-3, with D perhaps matching TRBD2 (7 bases). This CDR3 contains 16 residues. The germline gives CDR1 LGHNA, CDR2 YNFKEQ. The CDR3 nucleotides read TGTGCCAGTAGCCAGGGGACTACCACTAGCACAGATACGCAGTATTTT. It codes for CASSQGTTTSTDTQYF.

The CDR3 DNA sequence: TGTGCCATCAGTGAGTCGATGTTGGACACTGAAGCTTTCTTT. Its protein product is CAISESMLDTEAFF. V and J are TRBV10-3 and TRBJ1-1; D ambiguous. Germline CDR1 ENHRY, CDR2 SYGVKD. V gave up 0 bases and J gave up 3 bases, with 8 bases separating them. The CDR3 spans 14 residues.

This chain links TRBV7-9 with TRBJ1-2; perhaps TRBD1 as D (5 bases). The CDR3 is 12 amino acids. Germline CDR1 and CDR2: SEHNR and FQNEAQ (reference sequence). The V end lost 5 bases, the J end lost 7 bases, and 11 bases lay between the germline ends. CDR3 sequence reads: CASSESQGGYTF. For the CDR3, the DNA is TGTGCCAGCAGCGAAAGCCAGGGTGGCTACACCTTC.

Comments on this clone: A read error is likely here: a far larger clone is one base away. Other nucleotide sequences in the sample specify the same CDR3. This chain connects TRBV11-3 to TRBJ1-1, with D hard to call. Germline V gene lookup returns CDR1 SGHNT and CDR2 YENEEA. The CDR3 is 13 amino acids. CDR3 amino acids: CASSLVENTEAFF. CDR3 nucleotide sequence: TGTGCCAGTAGCTTAGTTGAGAACACTGAAGCTTTCTTT.

The chain has TRBV5-6 and TRBJ2-1, with 8 bases aligning to TRBD2. With 0 bases clipped from V and 2 bases from J, the junction kept 10 bases outside the gene matches. This CDR3 comprises 18 residues. The germline V gene encodes CDR1 SGHDT and CDR2 YYEEEE. CDR3 region: CASSLGARTGGPYNEQFF. CDR3 nucleotides: TGTGCCAGCAGCTTGGGGGCCCGCACGGGAGGGCCCTACAATGAGCAGTTCTTC. Variable domain in full (rest from reference TRBV5-6 and TRBJ2-1): DAGVTQSPTHLIKTRGQQVTLRCSPKSGHDTVSWYQQALGQGPQFIFQYYEEEERQRGNFPDRFSGHQFPNYSSELNVNALLLGDSALYLCASSLGARTGGPYNEQFFGPGTRLTVL.

This chain links TRBV5-6 with TRBJ1-3; a possible D gene is TRBD1 (6 bases). V was shortened by 3 bases and J by 4 bases, with 11 bases between the two germline ends. The CDR3 has 14 residues. The germline gives CDR1 SGHDT, CDR2 YYEEEE. Here the CDR3 reads CASSSTRGGNTIYF. The CDR3 coding sequence is TGTGCCAGCAGCTCCACCAGGGGAGGAAACACCATATATTTT.

The chain is built from TRBV6-5 and TRBJ1-3; no definite D call. Germline V gene sequence: CDR1 MNHEY, CDR2 SVGAGI. Deletions cut 8 bases from V and 0 bases from J, with 5 bases between. This CDR3 is built from 12 residues. The CDR3 reads CASVSSGNTIYF. The CDR3 DNA reads as TGTGCCAGCGTTAGCTCTGGAAACACCATATATTTT.

The J gene is TRBJ2-7, the V gene TRBV7-2; D remains ambiguous. Germline V CDR1 and CDR2: SGHTA, FQGNSA. Trimming left V 0 bases short and J 3 bases short, with 15 bases between. This CDR3 spans 16 amino acids. The CDR3 reads CASSLAAPDILYEQYF. CDR3 DNA: TGTGCCAGCAGCTTAGCCGCCCCCGACATCCTCTACGAGCAGTACTTC.